This entry concerns a single TCR beta chain. These data are taken from a study of T cell changes during pregnancy in multiple sclerosis. Measured with immunoSEQ multiplex PCR; TCRdb has only the in-frame clones, and not every one. The sample carries approximately 60,000 clones, approximately 91% recorded once. The V and J ends lost 2 bases and 0 bases respectively, with 11 bases between them. The CDR3 extends over 16 amino acids. CDR1 and CDR2 from the germline V gene are MNHNY and SVGAGI (reference sequence). This sequence joins TRBV6-6 and TRBJ2-1; D might be TRBD1 (6 bases). The source of this sequence is a female donor with multiple sclerosis, enrolled in a pregnancy study. The specimen comprised peripheral blood, sampled in the second trimester of pregnancy. The CDR3: CASSYGGRSSYNEQFF. The CDR3 region has the DNA TGTGCCAGCAGTTACGGGGGCCGTAGCTCCTACAATGAGCAGTTCTTC.